The sequence of this T cell receptor beta chain was determined in a study of T cells in Graves' hyperthyroidism and ophthalmopathy. Hyperthyroidism was newly diagnosed in patients aged 18 to 65 (duration under 2 months). Fresh peripheral blood, 7.5 to 10 ml, yielded the PBMCs. The germline V and J ends were trimmed by 8 bases and 7 bases, with 14 bases remaining between them. Germline CDR1 reads SNHLY; CDR2 reads FYNNEI. There are 13 residues in the CDR3. RNA transcripts served as the template for amplifying TCR beta CDR3 regions. The HTBI set primed first-round TCR CDR3 RT-PCR. TCRdb re-analysed the multiplex PCR reads in MiXCR, keeping a single row per CDR3 protein. The sample lists some 300,000 distinct CDR3 sequences, about 15% occurring once.

The J gene is TRBJ2-2, the V gene TRBV2; D perhaps matches TRBD1 (6 bases). Sequenced material: blood. The origin of this receptor is a man younger than 45 with Graves' hyperthyroidism. The CDR3 DNA sequence: TGTGCCAGCCGACAGGATCAAGTCGGGGAGCTGTTTTTT. Amino acid sequence: CASRQDQVGELFF.